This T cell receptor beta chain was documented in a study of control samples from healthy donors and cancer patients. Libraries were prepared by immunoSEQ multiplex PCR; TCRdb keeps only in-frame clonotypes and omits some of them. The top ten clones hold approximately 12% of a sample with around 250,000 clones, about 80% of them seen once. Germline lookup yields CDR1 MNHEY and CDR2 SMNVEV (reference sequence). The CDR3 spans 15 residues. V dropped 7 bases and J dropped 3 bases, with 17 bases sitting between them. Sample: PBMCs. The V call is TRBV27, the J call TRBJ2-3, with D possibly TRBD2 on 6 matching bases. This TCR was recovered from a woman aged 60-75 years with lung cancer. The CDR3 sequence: CASTKRAAGTDTQYF. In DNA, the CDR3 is TGTGCCAGCACAAAGCGGGCCGCGGGGACAGATACGCAGTATTTT.